Each of the 10 T cell receptor beta chains below was sequenced from the same sample in a study of identical twins. TCRdb reprocessed the 5' RACE reads with MiXCR, giving one entry per CDR3 protein. The table has around 1.7 million distinct CDR3 sequences, about 30% seen once; the top ten hold approximately 0.25%. Material: cord blood. These receptor sequences come from a newborn girl in good health.

DNA of the CDR3: TGTGCCAGCAGTGACGTTACTAGCGGGAGGAGGTACGAGCAGTACTTC. Protein product: CASSDVTSGRRYEQYF. V is TRBV2 and J is TRBJ2-5; TRBD2 agrees at 12 bases. TRBJ2-7 explains the end of the DNA better; the J call may be wrong. The CDR3 is made up of 16 amino acids. CDR1 and CDR2 (germline): SNHLY, FYNNEI.

The table lists this clonotype with a few counts. The rearrangement joins TRBV10-3 to TRBJ2-7; 8 bases map to TRBD2. From germline, CDR1 is ENHRY and CDR2 SYGVKD. Trimming at V came to 0 bases and at J to 0 bases, leaving 22 bases not matched to a gene. The CDR3 is 22 residues long. The chain's CDR3 is CAISESGSLAGSYSYYSYEQYF. The CDR3 coding sequence is TGTGCCATCAGTGAGTCGGGCTCCTTAGCGGGGTCCTACTCCTACTACTCCTACGAGCAGTACTTC.

The chain combines TRBV2 with TRBJ2-2, with D unclear. The CDR3 runs to 12 residues. Germline V gene data show CDR1 as SNHLY and CDR2 as FYNNEI. The germline V and J ends were trimmed by 11 bases and 7 bases, with 14 bases remaining between them. The CDR3 region is CASIRTRGELFF. CDR3 DNA sequence: TGTGCCTCTATTAGAACGCGCGGGGAGCTGTTTTTT.

This clonotype has more than one count but fewer than ten. The chain is built from TRBV7-8 and TRBJ1-4, with 8 bases that match TRBD1. The germline gives CDR1 SGHVS, CDR2 FQNEAQ. J lost 7 bases, V lost 5 bases, and 9 bases had no gene match. This CDR3 has 15 amino acids. In DNA form, the CDR3 reads TGTGCCAGCAGCCTTCCCCGGACAGGGTCTGAAAAACTGTTTTTT. Its protein is CASSLPRTGSEKLFF.

The rearrangement links TRBV5-1 to TRBJ1-2; D is ambiguous. Per germline, CDR1 SGHRS and CDR2 YFSETQ. The V end lost 7 bases, the J end lost 0 bases, and 13 bases lay between the germline ends. This CDR3 spans 14 amino acids. DNA of the CDR3: TGCGCCAGCGGCGCCCCGGACTCTAACTATGGCTACACCTTC. Its protein is CASGAPDSNYGYTF.

The gene calls are TRBV4-2 and TRBJ2-3; D is uncertain. In germline, CDR1 is LGHNA, CDR2 YNFKEQ. The V end lost 1 base, the J end lost 0 bases, and 11 bases lay between the germline ends. The CDR3 length is 16 residues. The CDR3 spells CASSQGLGLSTDTQYF. CDR3 sequence (DNA): TGTGCCAGCAGCCAAGGTCTTGGCCTTAGCACAGATACGCAGTATTTT.

This clonotype has only a few counts. The chain recombines TRBV10-3 with TRBJ2-5; a weak D match, TRBD1 (6 bases). Germline V gives CDR1 ENHRY, CDR2 SYGVKD. Trimming took 3 bases from V and 2 from J, leaving 10 bases between them. The CDR3 is made up of 14 amino acids. CDR3 protein: CAISDRGRQETQYF. In nucleotides, the CDR3 is TGTGCCATCAGTGACAGGGGTAGGCAAGAGACCCAGTACTTC.

This chain links TRBV20-1 with TRBJ2-6; D uncertain. Germline lookup yields CDR1 DFQATT and CDR2 SNEGSKA (reference sequence). CDR3 size: 15 residues. Trimming cost V 2 bases and J 1 base, with 9 bases left between them. The CDR3 loop is CSARFAMSGANVLTF. DNA for the CDR3: TGCAGTGCTAGATTCGCCATGTCTGGGGCCAACGTCCTGACTTTC.

The gene calls are TRBV2 and TRBJ2-2, with D perhaps matching TRBD2 (5 bases). Germline-derived CDR1 and CDR2 are SNHLY and FYNNEI. Trimming pared 4 bases from V and 1 base from J, leaving 7 bases between. This CDR3 has 14 residues. The CDR3 DNA follows: TGTGCCAGCAGTGGGACTGAGAACACCGGGGAGCTGTTTTTT. Protein product: CASSGTENTGELFF.

This clonotype showed up many times. The V gene is TRBV28, the J gene TRBJ2-7; weak D call: TRBD2 (6 bases). CDR1 is MDHEN and CDR2 is SYDVKM in the germline V gene. CDR3 length equals 14 residues. V lost 4 bases to trimming and J lost 2 bases, with 12 bases between them. Here the CDR3 reads CASSSGTSPYEQYF. The CDR3, as DNA: TGTGCCAGCAGTTCGGGGACTTCCCCCTACGAGCAGTACTTC.